These 27 T cell receptor beta chains originate from one sample sequenced in a study of PD-1 blockade in classical Hodgkin lymphoma. Only in-frame clones appear in the TCRdb table, and some are missing; sequencing was by immunoSEQ multiplex PCR. This sample has around 23,000 clones, with approximately 87% found just once. Stated time point: newly diagnosed, previously untreated cHL patient sample. The authors enriched CD8+ T cells from thawed PBMCs via magnetic negative selection. Sequencing was performed on CD8+ T cells from blood. The receptors shown here come from a human donor with classical Hodgkin lymphoma.

V is TRBV6-4 and J is TRBJ1-2, with 10 bases matching TRBD1. The CDR3 length is 14 residues. Looked up from germline, CDR1 is MRHNA and CDR2 is SNTAGT. Trimming cost V 5 bases and J 6 bases; bases outside gene matches: 6. This CDR3 is CASSPTGGGNGYTF. CDR3 nucleotide sequence: TGTGCCAGCAGTCCGACAGGGGGCGGGAATGGCTACACCTTC.

The V and J genes are TRBV6-6 and TRBJ2-1; 7 nucleotides align to TRBD2. CDR3 length: 13 amino acids. CDR1 and CDR2 from the germline V gene are MNHNY and SVGAGI (reference sequence). V trimming: 4 bases; J trimming: 4 bases; junction bases outside the gene matches: 1. The CDR3 loop reads CASSWGGYNEQFF. In DNA, the CDR3 is TGTGCCAGCAGTTGGGGAGGGTACAATGAGCAGTTCTTC.

V is TRBV13 and J is TRBJ2-3; 10 nucleotides line up with TRBD2. This CDR3 is built from 14 residues. Germline CDR1 is PRHDT and CDR2 is FYEKMQ (reference sequence). J lost 8 bases, V lost 5 bases, and 7 bases had no gene match. Here the CDR3 reads CASSLSGGLGTQYF. Here the CDR3 DNA reads TGTGCCAGCAGCCTTAGCGGGGGGTTAGGTACGCAGTATTTT.

This chain uses TRBV18 with TRBJ2-7; tentatively, D is TRBD1 (6 bases). The germline CDR1 and CDR2 sequences are KGHSH and LQKENI. With 4 bases removed from V and 0 bases from J, the gap between germline ends came to 13 bases. There are 15 residues in the CDR3. CDR3 protein: CASSLRQASSYEQYF. The CDR3 nucleotides read TGTGCCAGCTCACTCAGACAGGCCTCCTCCTACGAGCAGTACTTC.

A single count supports this clone. The chain couples TRBV9 to TRBJ2-1, with TRBD2 as a possible D gene (6 bases). Germline V gene lookup returns CDR1 SGDLS and CDR2 YYNGEE. The CDR3 spans 13 residues. V was pared by 4 bases and J by 15 bases, with 20 bases between. The CDR3 region is CASSSRDFDTRFF. CDR3 DNA sequence: TGTGCCAGCAGCTCGCGGGACTTCGATACGAGGTTCTTC.

The V and J genes are TRBV7-9 and TRBJ2-1; perhaps D is TRBD1 or TRBD2 (5 bases each). CDR1 SEHNR and CDR2 FQNEAQ come from the germline V gene (reference sequence). This CDR3 is built from 15 residues. With 1 base removed from V and 2 bases from J, the gap between germline ends came to 9 bases. CDR3 amino acids: CASSLVGDPYNEQFF. The CDR3 nucleotides are TGTGCCAGCAGCTTAGTAGGGGACCCCTACAATGAGCAGTTCTTC.

V gene TRBV2 combines with J gene TRBJ1-5, with D unresolved. V lost 3 bases, J lost 7 bases, and 10 bases lay in between. Germline V gene data show CDR1 as SNHLY and CDR2 as FYNNEI. The CDR3 sequence is 13 residues long. CDR3 sequence (DNA): TGTGCCAGCAGTGAGCGGCAGTACCAGCCCCAGCATTTT. Translating gives CASSERQYQPQHF. Using reference TRBV2 and TRBJ1-5 for the parts outside the CDR3, the full variable domain is EPEVTQTPSHQVTQMGQEVILRCVPISNHLYFYWYRQILGQKVEFLVSFYNNEISEKSEIFDDQFSVERPDGSNFTLKIRSTKLEDSAMYFCASSERQYQPQHFGDGTRLSIL.

This clone was seen only once. This chain joins TRBV13 and TRBJ2-1; tentatively, D is TRBD1 or TRBD2 (5 bases each). This CDR3 region has 16 residues. Per the germline V gene, CDR1 is PRHDT and CDR2 is FYEKMQ (reference sequence). Deletions cut 0 bases from V and 6 bases from J, with 15 bases between. The CDR3 loop is CASSLGQGASLNEQFF. As DNA, the CDR3 is TGTGCCAGCAGCTTAGGCCAGGGAGCCAGCCTCAATGAGCAGTTCTTC. The whole variable domain, filled in from reference TRBV13 and TRBJ2-1, reads AAGVIQSPRHLIKEKRETATLKCYPIPRHDTVYWYQQGPGQDPQFLISFYEKMQSDKGSIPDRFSAQQFSDYHSELNMSSLELGDSALYFCASSLGQGASLNEQFFGPGTRLTVL.

The genes are TRBV28 and TRBJ2-3; no definite D call. V was trimmed by 3 bases and J by 4 bases, leaving 11 bases between them. Germline-derived CDR1 and CDR2 are MDHEN and SYDVKM. The CDR3 spans 14 residues. The CDR3 reads CASSLKSRADTQYF. As DNA, the CDR3 is TGTGCCAGCAGTTTGAAGAGTCGTGCAGATACGCAGTATTTT.

The chain carries TRBV11-2 and TRBJ2-3; D is perhaps TRBD1 (6 bases). This CDR3 is 14 amino acids long. Looked up from germline, CDR1 is SGHAT and CDR2 is FQNNGV. The V end was cut by 1 base, the J end by 7 bases, with 12 bases between. In DNA, the CDR3 is TGTGCCAGCAGCTTAGTCAGGGGCGTCAATACGCAGTATTTT. Its translation: CASSLVRGVNTQYF.

The chain is built from TRBV10-3 and TRBJ2-3; TRBD2 matches 9 bases. The CDR3 sequence is 15 residues long. V shed 8 bases, J shed 2 bases, and the junction held 8 bases outside the gene matches. CDR1 is ENHRY, CDR2 SYGVKD, per germline. The CDR3 sequence is CAIHRGGGATDTQYF. The CDR3 nucleotides are TGTGCCATCCATAGGGGCGGGGGGGCCACAGATACGCAGTATTTT.

This chain links TRBV6-5 with TRBJ2-5; D tentatively fits TRBD1 or TRBD2 (7 bases each). The CDR3 runs 15 residues. The V and J ends lost 0 bases and 5 bases respectively, with 13 bases between them. Germline-derived CDR1 and CDR2 are MNHEY and SVGAGI. This CDR3 reads CASSYSGRGGETQYF. In DNA, the CDR3 is TGTGCCAGCAGTTACTCAGGCAGGGGGGGGGAGACCCAGTACTTC.

There are a few counts of this clone. The rearrangement links TRBV28 to TRBJ2-1, with a possible D match to TRBD2 (5 bases). CDR3 length equals 16 residues. Trimming pared 2 bases from V and 4 bases from J, leaving 15 bases between. Per the germline V gene, CDR1 is MDHEN and CDR2 is SYDVKM. Here the CDR3 reads CASSLRPSLTYNEQFF. CDR3 nucleotides: TGTGCCAGCAGTTTACGCCCTAGCCTCACTTACAATGAGCAGTTCTTC.

The chain joins TRBV7-9 to TRBJ2-5; D perhaps matches TRBD1 (5 bases). V was cut by 0 bases and J by 7 bases, with 9 bases left in between. The CDR3 runs 13 residues. Germline V lookup: CDR1 SEHNR, CDR2 FQNEAQ (reference sequence). The CDR3 nucleotides are TGTGCCAGCAGCTTAGCCGGAAGGGGGACCCAGTACTTC. Translation gives CASSLAGRGTQYF.

The chain combines TRBV9 with TRBJ2-7; D might be TRBD2 (6 bases). The V gene's germline CDR1 is SGDLS and CDR2 YYNGEE. Trimming left V 6 bases short and J 0 bases short, with 16 bases between. The CDR3 has 15 amino acids. CDR3 residues: CASIFWRGSSYEQYF. The CDR3 DNA is TGTGCCAGCATCTTTTGGCGGGGAAGCTCCTACGAGCAGTACTTC.

On this clone: In this CDR3 the conserved last residue, phenylalanine or tryptophan, is missing, so a read error is likely. The DNA is left out, because the CDR3 cannot be placed on it with certainty; the CDR3 is given as TCRdb lists it. The V and J genes are TRBV9 and TRBJ2-7; the listed D gene, TRBD2, was not tested against the DNA. Germline V gives CDR1 SGDLS, CDR2 YYNGEE. Ends included, the CDR3 has 11 residues. The CDR3 region is CAIRRRKTEPL.

The rearrangement uses TRBV10-3 and TRBJ2-7; 7 bases are shared with TRBD1. The CDR3 is made up of 14 amino acids. The germline CDR1 and CDR2 sequences are ENHRY and SYGVKD. J lost 5 bases, V lost 6 bases, and 10 bases had no gene match. The CDR3 sequence is CAIRETGSIDEQYF. The CDR3 DNA follows: TGTGCCATCAGGGAGACAGGGAGTATCGACGAGCAGTACTTC.

The chain carries TRBV6-5 and TRBJ2-1, with 9 nucleotides matching TRBD1. CDR3 length: 13 residues. The V segment lost 2 bases and the J segment 8 bases; nucleotides outside the gene matches: 1. Germline assignment: CDR1 MNHEY and CDR2 SVGAGI. CDR3 DNA sequence: TGTGCCAGCAGTTACAGACAGGGGGATGAGCAGTTCTTC. It encodes CASSYRQGDEQFF.

Comment on this clone: In the same sample, other DNA sequences code for this CDR3. The chain links TRBV29-1 to TRBJ2-6; 14 bases line up with TRBD2. Trimming cost V 7 bases and J 2 bases; bases outside gene matches: 4. Germline loops: CDR1 SQVTM, CDR2 ANQGSEA. The CDR3 loop spans 16 amino acids. The CDR3 coding sequence is TGCAGCGCTCCGGGACTAGCGGGAGCTGGGGCCAACGTCCTGACTTTC. It encodes CSAPGLAGAGANVLTF.

The J gene is TRBJ2-7, the V gene TRBV19; D is unresolved. Germline loops: CDR1 LNHDA, CDR2 SQIVND (reference sequence). The V gene lost 5 bases and the J gene lost 1 base, with 9 bases spanning the gap. The CDR3 contains 13 residues. CDR3 nucleotides: TGTGCCAGTAGTCCCACCGGGTCCTACGAGCAGTACTTC. It codes for CASSPTGSYEQYF. Full variable domain (outside the CDR3, taken from reference TRBV19 and TRBJ2-7): DGGITQSPKYLFRKEGQNVTLSCEQNLNHDAMYWYRQDPGQGLRLIYYSQIVNDFQKGDIAEGYSVSREKKESFPLTVTSAQKNPTAFYLCASSPTGSYEQYFGPGTRLTVT.

V and J are TRBV6-1 and TRBJ2-7; TRBD1 matches 7 bases. V shed 6 bases, J shed 4 bases, and the junction held 9 bases outside the gene matches. The CDR3 covers 14 residues. Germline-derived CDR1 and CDR2 are MNHNS and SASEGT. Here the CDR3 reads CASSRGTASYEQYF. DNA of the CDR3: TGTGCCAGCAGCCGAGGGACAGCATCATACGAGCAGTACTTC.

The rearrangement joins TRBV6-1 to TRBJ1-2, with D tentatively TRBD1 (5 bases). The CDR3 loop spans 16 amino acids. Per germline, CDR1 MNHNS and CDR2 SASEGT. Trimming left V 2 bases short and J 5 bases short, with 18 bases between. This CDR3 is CASSETGGRHRYGYTF. The CDR3 nucleotides are TGTGCCAGCAGTGAAACAGGAGGGCGGCACAGATATGGCTACACCTTC.

The rearrangement links TRBV4-3 to TRBJ2-5; 11 nucleotides line up with TRBD2. V was pared by 0 bases and J by 5 bases, with 2 bases of the junction left unmatched. This CDR3 has 15 amino acids. Germline V lookup: CDR1 LGHNA, CDR2 YSLEER. This chain's CDR3 is CASSQDTSGSETQYF. In nucleotides, the CDR3 is TGCGCCAGCAGCCAAGATACTAGCGGGAGTGAGACCCAGTACTTC.

This clone was counted between two and nine times. The rearrangement joins TRBV5-8 to TRBJ1-1; TRBD1 might be the D (5 bases). The germline V and J ends were trimmed by 4 bases and 4 bases, with 14 bases remaining between them. There are 14 residues in the CDR3. CDR1 is SGHTS, CDR2 YDEGEE, per germline. The CDR3 loop is CASSDRGEGTEAFF. Here the CDR3 DNA reads TGTGCCAGCAGCGACCGGGGGGAGGGCACTGAAGCTTTCTTT.

The chain employs TRBV6-6 and TRBJ2-7; TRBD1 agrees at 9 bases. Germline V gene data show CDR1 as MNHNY and CDR2 as SVGAGI (reference sequence). V lost 2 bases to trimming and J lost 2 bases; unmatched junction nucleotides: 7. The CDR3 runs to 16 residues. The CDR3, as DNA: TGTGCCAGCAGTTACAGTCCGGGACAGGGACCCTACGAGCAGTACTTC. Protein sequence: CASSYSPGQGPYEQYF.

CDR3 protein: CASSLVGGGEKLFF. Here the CDR3 DNA reads TGTGCCAGCAGCTTAGTAGGGGGCGGTGAAAAACTGTTTTTT. The chain employs TRBV7-8 and TRBJ1-4; 7 nucleotides agree with TRBD1. Germline V gene lookup returns CDR1 SGHVS and CDR2 FQNEAQ. V trimming: 1 base; J trimming: 7 bases; junction bases outside the gene matches: 3. This CDR3 spans 14 amino acids.

CDR3 protein: CASSPWQDYGYTF. CDR3 bases: TGTGCCAGCTCACCGTGGCAAGATTATGGCTACACCTTC. The chain has TRBV18 and TRBJ1-2, with D hard to call. Trimming removed 3 bases from V and 5 bases from J, with 10 bases in between. The CDR3 is made up of 13 amino acids. Germline values: CDR1 KGHSH, CDR2 LQKENI.